This TCR beta chain was captured by sequencing in a study of control samples from healthy donors and cancer patients. TCRdb keeps only in-frame clones here, not all; method: immunoSEQ multiplex PCR. The top ten hold more than 1.2% of the sample, which has fewer than 200,000 clones, around 93% seen once. The V end was cut by 0 bases, the J end by 8 bases, with 9 bases between. Germline CDR1 is SGDLS and CDR2 is YYNGEE. This CDR3 is 13 amino acids long. V usage is TRBV9 and J usage is TRBJ2-1; D is undetermined. The specimen sequenced was blood. This TCR was sampled from a man aged 18 to 35 in good health. The CDR3 here is CASSVGLSHEQFF. The CDR3 nucleotides read TGTGCCAGCAGCGTAGGCCTATCCCATGAGCAGTTCTTC.